The text below deals with one TCR beta chain. Its specificity is unknown. This record comes from a study of T cells in Graves' hyperthyroidism and ophthalmopathy. TCR beta CDR3 sequences were amplified from RNA transcripts. The HTBI primer set was used in a first-round RT-PCR of the TCR CDR3. A single record per CDR3 protein comes from TCRdb applying MiXCR to the multiplex PCR reads. This sample has about 49,000 distinct CDR3 sequences, with roughly 56% found just once. The germline gives CDR1 SNHLY, CDR2 FYNNEI. The ends lost 5 bases at V and 7 bases at J; junction bases unmatched: 11. The CDR3 runs 15 residues. For Graves' hyperthyroidism to be stable, ophthalmopathy could not progress within 18 months. Orbital computed tomography, thyroid ultrasound, serum thyroxine and TRAb, and clinical symptoms together informed the diagnoses. Overall study results and limits: Clonotypes that were expanded in thyroid above 0.001 mostly appeared in blood too. In simple terms, a model built on 13 V-J features told ophthalmopathy apart from stable hyperthyroidism.

Sequenced: peripheral blood or thyroid tissue (not recorded which). The chain carries TRBV2 and TRBJ1-5, with 7 bases that match TRBD1. This sequence was found in a man between 18 and 35 years old with Graves' hyperthyroidism. CDR3: CASSPKRQGGQPQHF. As DNA, the CDR3 is TGTGCCAGCAGTCCGAAACGACAGGGAGGGCAGCCCCAGCATTTT.